The source of this T cell receptor beta chain is a study of T-cell reconstitution after alpha-beta-depleted transplantation in children. Study results and caveats: Several hundred rapidly expanded clones from non-depleted graft cells reportedly supplied alpha-beta T cells about two months post-transplant.

The authors prepared the TCRbeta library with unique molecular identifiers. TCRdb independently ran MiXCR on the PCR reads; one entry per CDR3 protein. Of 780,000 or so distinct CDR3 sequences listed, roughly 15% are singletons. With respect to this clonotype: Its antigen remains unidentified.

V lost 0 bases, J lost 0 bases, and 7 bases stayed unmatched. Germline CDR1 DFQATT, CDR2 SNEGSKA (reference sequence). This CDR3 is built from 18 residues. The specimen comprised PBMCs, mostly from graft donor cells, sampled 360 days after TCRalphabeta/CD19-depleted stem cell transplant. The chain combines TRBV20-1 with TRBJ2-3; 12 bases agree with TRBD2. This receptor was taken from a male patient between 5 and 17 years old who had a stem cell transplant for acute lymphoblastic leukemia, so the T cells may come from the graft donor. CDR3 DNA: TGCAGTGCTAGAGACCTGTCCGGGACTAGCGGGAGCACAGATACGCAGTATTTT. Translated: CSARDLSGTSGSTDTQYF.